This T cell receptor (beta chain) comes out of a study of memory CD4+ T cells and cytomegalovirus serostatus. Trimming at V came to 3 bases and at J to 3 bases, leaving 4 bases not matched to a gene. Germline V gene sequence: CDR1 MGHDK, CDR2 SYGVNS. This CDR3 region has 14 residues. In the authors' methods: After removing out-of-frame reads, 2 million to 2.5 million distinct TCRbeta sequences remained. Method: immunoSEQ multiplex PCR; TCRdb's copy keeps in-frame clones and lacks some. V, J and clone size reflect that table, while D and trimming were determined from the DNA. The sample lists about 58,000 clones, roughly 84% occurring once. The sort gate was single viable CD3+CD4+CD8-CD45RO+ cells for memory CD4+ T cells. CMV serostatus came from serum IgG against pp150, pp28, p38, p52.

The sequencing input was memory CD4+ T cells from blood. The sequence derives from an adult in good health and CMV-seronegative. Some clones in this sample may be carry-over from other donors' samples. J is TRBJ1-1 and V is TRBV25-1; 7 positions agree with TRBD1. CDR3: CASSDDRDDTEAFF. In DNA form, the CDR3 reads TGTGCCAGCAGTGACGACAGGGATGACACTGAAGCTTTCTTT.